Listed below are T cell receptor beta chains from one sample, sequenced in a study of blood T cell repertoires in COVID-19. Data came from immunoSEQ multiplex PCR; TCRdb stores just in-frame clones and leaves some out. This sample yields about 170,000 clones, of which around 82% are seen a single time; roughly a fifth belongs to the top ten. Sample: peripheral blood. The receptors stem from a woman in her 70s who had recovered from COVID-19. Each CDR3 is given with its conserved first and last residue. Each record gives: V gene, J gene, CDR3 length, clone size, D gene, CDR3 protein, CDR3 DNA. The D gene is left open where the match is weak. The listing skips clone size in some rows; elsewhere it reads once, few, many or a size class.

TRBV2,TRBJ1-5,12,NA,NA,CASSEDRLPQHF,TGTGCCAGCAGTGAAGACCGGTTGCCCCAGCATTTT
TRBV6-9,TRBJ1-1,14,NA,NA,CASRPGRGDTEAFF,TGTGCCAGCAGGCCGGGGAGGGGGGACACTGAAGCTTTCTTT
TRBV15,TRBJ1-5,14,NA,TRBD1,CATSRDRGFQPQHF,TGTGCCACCAGCCGGGACAGGGGGTTTCAGCCCCAGCATTTT
TRBV6-5,TRBJ1-1,13,NA,NA,CASTRGRDTEAFF,TGTGCCAGCACCAGAGGGCGGGACACTGAAGCTTTCTTT
TRBV7-6,TRBJ1-1,11,once,NA,CASSLSTEAFF,TGTGCCAGCAGCTTATCGACTGAAGCTTTCTTT
TRBV5-8,TRBJ1-5,13,NA,TRBD1,CASSRDRNQPQHF,TGTGCCAGCAGCCGGGACAGAAATCAGCCCCAGCATTTT
TRBV25-1,TRBJ1-2,12,NA,NA,CASSEYWEGPTF,TGTGCCAGCAGTGAATATTGGGAGGGGCCCACCTTC
TRBV19,TRBJ2-3,12,NA,NA,CASSIEVDTQYF,TGTGCCAGTAGTATTGAGGTGGATACGCAGTATTTT
TRBV7-6,TRBJ2-7,15,NA,TRBD2,CASSTQRGTSYEQYF,TGTGCCAGCAGCACCCAGCGGGGGACCTCCTACGAGCAGTACTTC
TRBV7-2,TRBJ2-5,14,NA,TRBD2,CASSLGGTQETQYF,TGTGCCAGCAGTCTGGGGGGGACCCAAGAGACCCAGTACTTC
TRBV18,TRBJ1-2,16,NA,TRBD1,CASSPGGTALNYGYTF,TGTGCCAGCTCACCTGGGGGGACAGCCCTAAACTATGGCTACACCTTC
TRBV30,TRBJ1-2,12,NA,NA,CAWSHGTLGYTF,TGTGCCTGGAGTCATGGGACTTTGGGCTACACCTTC